Sequencing of this T cell receptor (beta chain) was carried out in a study of cytomegalovirus exposure and HLA in healthy donors. Study-level results: The study recorded 150 to 200 TCR beta chains that were cytomegalovirus-associated. Prior analysis indicated that the majority of TCR beta V segments exhibited productivity approximately 87% or approximately 30% of the time.

Germline CDR1 is WSHSY and CDR2 is SAAADI. The CDR3 totals 15 residues. The trim removed 3 bases at V and 5 bases at J, leaving 5 bases unmatched. Everyone who donated was a healthy bone marrow donor. This PCR relied on a set of 60 Vbeta primers and 13 Jbeta primers. Measured with immunoSEQ multiplex PCR; TCRdb has only the in-frame clones, and not every one. The sample comprises tens of thousands of clones, 65% to 80% of which are singletons, and about 12% rests with the top ten. This clone was counted between two and nine times. Its antigen remains unidentified. The receptor was derived from a male donor in good health and CMV-seropositive. The specimen sequenced was PBMCs. J is TRBJ2-5 and V is TRBV10-2; 11 nucleotides align to TRBD1. The CDR3 is CASSEGQGAWETQYF. The CDR3 coding sequence is TGCGCCAGCAGTGAAGGACAGGGGGCATGGGAGACCCAGTACTTC.